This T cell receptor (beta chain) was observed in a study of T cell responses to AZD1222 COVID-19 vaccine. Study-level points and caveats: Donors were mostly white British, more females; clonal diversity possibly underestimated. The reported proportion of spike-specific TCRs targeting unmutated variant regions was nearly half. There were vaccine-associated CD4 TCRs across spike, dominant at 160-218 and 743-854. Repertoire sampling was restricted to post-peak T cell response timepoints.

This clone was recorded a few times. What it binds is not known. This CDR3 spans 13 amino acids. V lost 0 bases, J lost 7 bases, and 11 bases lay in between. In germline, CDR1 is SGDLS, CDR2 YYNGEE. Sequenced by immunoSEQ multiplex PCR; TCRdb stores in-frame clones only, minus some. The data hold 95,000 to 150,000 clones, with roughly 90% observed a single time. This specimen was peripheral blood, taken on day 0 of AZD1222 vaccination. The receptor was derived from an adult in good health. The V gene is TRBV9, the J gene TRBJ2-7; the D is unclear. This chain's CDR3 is CASSVVPRREQYF. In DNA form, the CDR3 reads TGTGCCAGCAGCGTAGTGCCCCGCCGGGAGCAGTACTTC.